The clone carrying this T cell receptor (beta chain) was seen a handful of times. Membership in each cohort depended on participant-reported clinical history. The data derive from a study of blood T cell repertoires in COVID-19. Germline assignment: CDR1 GTSNPN and CDR2 SVGIG (reference sequence). V was pared by 1 base and J by 5 bases, with 10 bases of the junction left unmatched. This CDR3 has 16 amino acids. The protocol was immunoSEQ multiplex PCR, while the TCRdb copy is restricted to in-frame clones and leaves out a portion. The sample has approximately 180,000 clones, less than 90% seen once. The sequenced material came from PBMCs or T cells enriched from blood (not recorded which). This sequence joins TRBV30 and TRBJ1-5; TRBD1 matches at 8 bases. The sequence came from a human donor with acute COVID-19. The donor label of this sample is uncertain. In DNA form, the CDR3 reads TGTGCCTGGAGTGATAATTCCGGGACAGGCCATCAGCCCCAGCATTTT. It is translated as CAWSDNSGTGHQPQHF.